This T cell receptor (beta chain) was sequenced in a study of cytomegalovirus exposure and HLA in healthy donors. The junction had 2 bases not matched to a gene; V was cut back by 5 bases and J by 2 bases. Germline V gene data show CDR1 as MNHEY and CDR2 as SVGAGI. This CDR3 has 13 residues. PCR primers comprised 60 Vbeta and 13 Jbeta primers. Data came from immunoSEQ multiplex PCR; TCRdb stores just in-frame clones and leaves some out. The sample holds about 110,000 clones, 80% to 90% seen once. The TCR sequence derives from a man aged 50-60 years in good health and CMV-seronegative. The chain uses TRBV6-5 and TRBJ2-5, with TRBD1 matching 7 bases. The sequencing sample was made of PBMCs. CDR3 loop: CASSRDRQETQYF. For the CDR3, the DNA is TGTGCCAGCAGTCGGGACAGACAAGAGACCCAGTACTTC.